The 27 T cell receptor beta chains given below trace back to one sample, sequenced in a study of T cell repertoires in cytomegalovirus infection. TCRdb called the reads again in MiXCR, with one record for every CDR3 protein. The sample gives under 800,000 distinct CDR3 sequences, roughly 26% of which show up once; 8% is in the top ten. The sample consisted of CD8+ T cells from PBMCs. These receptors originate from a human donor in good health (CMV status not recorded). Some clones in this sample may be carry-over from other donors' samples.

This clonotype was seen many times. The V and J genes are TRBV7-2 and TRBJ2-1; D call uncertain. V lost 4 bases to trimming and J lost 3 bases, with 7 bases between them. This CDR3 contains 13 residues. CDR1 and CDR2 (germline): SGHTA, FQGNSA. In DNA form, the CDR3 reads TGTGCCAGCAGCTCACGGTTCTACAATGAGCAGTTCTTC. Its protein product is CASSSRFYNEQFF. The variable domain in full, completed from reference TRBV7-2 and TRBJ2-1, reads GAGVSQSPSNKVTEKGKDVELRCDPISGHTALYWYRQSLGQGLEFLIYFQGNSAPDKSGLPSDRFSAERTGGSVSTLTIQRTQQEDSAVYLCASSSRFYNEQFFGPGTRLTVL.

Only a few counts were recorded for this clonotype. The chain joins TRBV14 to TRBJ2-3; D assignment may be TRBD1 or TRBD2 (6 bases each). Germline assignment: CDR1 SGHDN and CDR2 FVKESK. The germline V and J ends were trimmed by 5 bases and 3 bases, with 15 bases remaining between them. The CDR3 length is 15 residues. This CDR3 is CASSVRLGGTDTQYF. The DNA for the CDR3 is TGTGCCAGCAGCGTACGACTAGGGGGGACAGATACGCAGTATTTT.

The chain combines TRBV29-1 with TRBJ2-6; D might be TRBD1 or TRBD2, each matching 6 bases. CDR1 is SQVTM, CDR2 ANQGSEA, per germline. The V end lost 2 bases, the J end lost 0 bases, and 11 bases lay between the germline ends. The CDR3 length is 16 residues. The CDR3 coding sequence is TGCAGCGTTGAAACGGGGGCCAGCTCTGGGGCCAACGTCCTGACTTTC. Its translation is CSVETGASSGANVLTF.

This clonotype was found many times. The chain links TRBV7-2 to TRBJ2-1, with 8 positions matching TRBD2. This CDR3 has 10 residues. V lost 4 bases to trimming and J lost 14 bases; unmatched junction nucleotides: 1. Germline-derived CDR1 and CDR2 are SGHTA and FQGNSA. CDR3 in DNA: TGTGCCAGCAGCTCGGGACTAGAGTTCTTC. Translation gives CASSSGLEFF.

This clonotype occurred a few times. The V gene is TRBV6-2 or TRBV6-3, the J gene TRBJ2-7, with D perhaps TRBD1 (6 bases). The length of the CDR3 is 13 residues. V dropped 2 bases and J dropped 6 bases, with 11 bases sitting between them. CDR1 is MNHEY, CDR2 SVGEGT, per germline. This CDR3 is CASSYGGGGEQYV. CDR3 nucleotides: TGTGCCAGCAGTTACGGGGGCGGAGGCGAGCAGTACGTC.

This rearrangement joins TRBV6-6 to TRBJ1-1; possible D gene TRBD1, 6 bases. This CDR3 contains 15 residues. Germline CDR1 MNHNY, CDR2 SVGAGI (reference sequence). The V end was cut by 5 bases, the J end by 4 bases, with 17 bases between. Here the CDR3 reads CASSRTVYRSTEAFF. The CDR3 coding sequence is TGTGCCAGCAGTAGGACAGTGTACCGCAGCACTGAAGCTTTCTTT.

V usage is TRBV11-2 and J usage is TRBJ2-1; possibly TRBD2 for D (7 bases). This CDR3 has 15 residues. V lost 3 bases and J 3 bases, leaving 12 bases between the germline ends. From germline, CDR1 is SGHAT and CDR2 FQNNGV. CDR3 region: CASSFRGGYYNEQFF. CDR3 sequence (DNA): TGTGCCAGCAGCTTTCGCGGGGGCTACTACAATGAGCAGTTCTTC. Looking up the rest from reference TRBV11-2 and TRBJ2-1 gives the full variable domain: EAGVAQSPRYKIIEKRQSVAFWCNPISGHATLYWYQQILGQGPKLLIQFQNNGVVDDSQLPKDRFSAERLKGVDSTLKIQPAKLEDSAVYLCASSFRGGYYNEQFFGPGTRLTVL.

This clonotype was observed a handful of times. This rearrangement joins TRBV29-1 to TRBJ2-7; 10 bases line up with TRBD1. Trimming at V came to 1 base and at J to 3 bases, leaving 3 bases not matched to a gene. The CDR3 is 14 amino acids. The germline V gene has CDR1 SQVTM and CDR2 ANQGSEA. The CDR3 here is CSVEGDRGYYEQYF. In DNA, the CDR3 is TGCAGCGTTGAAGGGGACAGGGGATACTACGAGCAGTACTTC.

This clonotype was observed a handful of times. The rearrangement joins TRBV29-1 to TRBJ1-2; 8 bases are a match to TRBD1. CDR1 is SQVTM and CDR2 is ANQGSEA in the germline V gene. The CDR3 extends over 16 amino acids. The ends lost 6 bases at V and 4 bases at J; junction bases unmatched: 16. This CDR3 reads CSVPGIPDRGGYGYTF. As DNA, the CDR3 is TGCAGCGTACCCGGGATACCTGACAGGGGAGGCTATGGCTACACCTTC.

The rearrangement links TRBV6-6 to TRBJ1-4; a weak D match, TRBD1 (6 bases). The CDR3 runs to 14 residues. In germline, CDR1 is MNHNY, CDR2 SVGAGI (reference sequence). V was cut by 8 bases and J by 8 bases, with 18 bases left in between. The CDR3 spells CASSWTRTEEKLFF. CDR3 nucleotide sequence: TGTGCCAGCTCATGGACAAGGACAGAAGAAAAACTGTTTTTT.

V is TRBV6-2 or TRBV6-3 and J is TRBJ2-2; 8 bases align to TRBD1. The germline CDR1 and CDR2 sequences are MNHEY and SVGEGT. The CDR3 sequence is 16 residues long. V shed 2 bases and J 4 bases; nucleotides not matched to a gene: 6. CDR3 in amino acids: CASSYPTGVLTGELFF. CDR3 sequence (DNA): TGTGCCAGCAGTTACCCGACAGGGGTGCTCACCGGGGAGCTGTTTTTT.

This clonotype appeared a few times. This chain uses TRBV7-9 with TRBJ2-7, with D perhaps being TRBD1 or TRBD2 (5 bases each). V lost 4 bases and J lost 7, with 20 bases in between. The germline CDR1 and CDR2 sequences are SEHNR and FQNEAQ (reference sequence). This CDR3 has 15 residues. The DNA for the CDR3 is TGTGCCAGCAGCTCCTCCCGGGACGGCGGCTCGGAGCAGTACTTC. Its protein product is CASSSSRDGGSEQYF.

At least ten counts were recorded for this clonotype. The DNA for the CDR3 is TGTGCCACCCGGGTGGACAATGAGCAGTTCTTC. It encodes CATRVDNEQFF. J is TRBJ2-1 and V is TRBV7-2; D unresolved. The CDR3 has 11 amino acids. Germline-derived CDR1 and CDR2 are SGHTA and FQGNSA. V shed 10 bases and J shed 5 bases, with 9 bases lying between them.

V gene TRBV19 combines with J gene TRBJ2-5; 9 nucleotides match TRBD2. V was pared by 3 bases and J by 5 bases, with 22 bases of the junction left unmatched. Germline CDR1 LNHDA, CDR2 SQIVND (reference sequence). The CDR3 is made up of 20 amino acids. CDR3 DNA sequence: TGTGCCAGTAGTATGCTGCGTAGTGGAGCGGGGGGTCACCGGCAGGAGACCCAGTACTTC. It encodes CASSMLRSGAGGHRQETQYF. Based on the CDR3 plus reference TRBV19 and TRBJ2-5, the full variable domain is DGGITQSPKYLFRKEGQNVTLSCEQNLNHDAMYWYRQDPGQGLRLIYYSQIVNDFQKGDIAEGYSVSREKKESFPLTVTSAQKNPTAFYLCASSMLRSGAGGHRQETQYFGPGTRLLVL.

The CDR3 sequence: CSGWQEGQPQHF. CDR3 in DNA: TGCAGTGGATGGCAGGAAGGTCAGCCCCAGCATTTT. V is TRBV20-1 and J is TRBJ1-5; D not resolved. The CDR3 sequence is 12 residues long. V was shortened by 7 bases and J by 6 bases, with 13 bases between the two germline ends. CDR1 and CDR2 (germline): DFQATT, SNEGSKA (reference sequence).

In this sample, this clonotype turned up a few times. The J gene is TRBJ2-5, the V gene TRBV9, with D possibly being TRBD1 or TRBD2 (5 bases each). Germline V gene sequence: CDR1 SGDLS, CDR2 YYNGEE. The CDR3 totals 16 residues. V was trimmed by 4 bases and J by 5 bases, leaving 21 bases between them. The DNA of the CDR3 is TGTGCCAGCAGCTCCGGGACGGCGAACCTCCGTGAGACCCAGTACTTC. As protein: CASSSGTANLRETQYF.

This sequence joins TRBV28 and TRBJ2-7, with a tentative D call TRBD1 (6 bases). V was trimmed by 6 bases and J by 0 bases, leaving 15 bases between them. Per the germline V gene, CDR1 is MDHEN and CDR2 is SYDVKM. The CDR3 extends over 15 amino acids. DNA of the CDR3: TGTGCCAGCAGCAAACAGGGCGCCATCTCCTACGAGCAGTACTTC. Its protein product is CASSKQGAISYEQYF.

V and J are TRBV7-9 and TRBJ2-1; 15 bases align to TRBD2. The CDR3 has 16 residues. V lost 5 bases, J lost 6 bases, and 5 bases stayed unmatched. CDR1 is SEHNR, CDR2 FQNEAQ, per germline (reference sequence). The CDR3 here is CASSTRTSGGANEQFF. The CDR3 DNA reads as TGTGCCAGCAGCACCCGGACTAGCGGGGGGGCCAATGAGCAGTTCTTC.

The chain carries TRBV7-8 and TRBJ2-7, with 8 nucleotides matching TRBD1. Germline trimming cut 0 bases from V and 4 bases from J; bases unmatched to any gene: 2. The CDR3 covers 14 residues. Germline V gene sequence: CDR1 SGHVS, CDR2 FQNEAQ. The CDR3 spells CASSLAWTGYEQYV. The CDR3 DNA reads TGTGCCAGCAGCTTAGCGTGGACAGGGTACGAGCAGTACGTC.

V gene TRBV24-1 combines with J gene TRBJ2-7; no clear D gene. Germline-derived CDR1 and CDR2 are KGHDR and SFDVKD. The CDR3 length is 17 residues. Deletions cut 3 bases from V and 2 bases from J, with 19 bases between. Written as DNA, the CDR3 is TGTGCCACCAGTGATGCGAGGACCGATCTAAAACCCTACGAGCAGTACGTC. Translating gives CATSDARTDLKPYEQYV.

This clonotype was found a few times. This chain joins TRBV9 and TRBJ2-1, with D maybe TRBD1 (5 bases). V was clipped by 3 bases and J by 8 bases, with 21 bases between them. This CDR3 spans 16 amino acids. Germline CDR1 and CDR2: SGDLS and YYNGEE. The CDR3 DNA sequence: TGTGCCAGCAGCGAGAATAGAGCAGGGTTACAAGATGAGCAGTTCTTC. Its protein product is CASSENRAGLQDEQFF.

This clonotype was seen only a few times. The V and J genes are TRBV7-9 and TRBJ1-2, with 7 bases matching TRBD1. The CDR3 covers 15 residues. In germline, CDR1 is SEHNR, CDR2 FQNEAQ (reference sequence). Germline trimming cut 4 bases from V and 4 bases from J; bases unmatched to any gene: 9. The CDR3 nucleotides read TGTGCCAGCAGCTCTCCGGGACAGTTCCTCTATGGCTACACCTTC. It codes for CASSSPGQFLYGYTF.

This clonotype was found a few times. V is TRBV29-1 and J is TRBJ1-1; D ambiguous. Germline CDR1 SQVTM, CDR2 ANQGSEA. The CDR3 is made up of 11 amino acids. Trimming removed 7 bases from V and 1 base from J, with 7 bases in between. Here the CDR3 DNA reads TGCAGCGGATCTAAGAACACTGAAGCTTTCTTT. Amino acids: CSGSKNTEAFF.

This clonotype appeared many times. V and J are TRBV7-6 and TRBJ2-3; D is ambiguous. V gave up 5 bases and J gave up 1 base, with 7 bases separating them. Germline V CDR1 and CDR2: SGHVS, FNYEAQ. This CDR3 has 13 residues. The CDR3 loop is CASSVTRTDTQYF. The CDR3 DNA is TGTGCCAGCAGCGTGACCCGCACAGATACGCAGTATTTT.

This chain uses TRBV25-1 with TRBJ2-6, with TRBD2 matching over 10 bases. V gave up 3 bases and J gave up 0 bases; unmatched junction bases: 14. This CDR3 has 21 amino acids. Germline assignment: CDR1 MGHDK and CDR2 SYGVNS. The CDR3 bases are TGTGCCAGCAGTGACTGGGCCCTAGCGGGGGCCCTCAGCTCTGGGGCCAACGTCCTGACTTTC. This encodes CASSDWALAGALSSGANVLTF. Full variable domain (missing parts from reference TRBV25-1 and TRBJ2-6): EADIYQTPRYLVIGTGKKITLECSQTMGHDKMYWYQQDPGMELHLIHYSYGVNSTEKGDLSSESTVSRIRTEHFPLTLESARPSHTSQYLCASSDWALAGALSSGANVLTFGAGSRLTVL.

This rearrangement joins TRBV5-5 to TRBJ1-1; D ambiguous. The CDR3 covers 12 residues. The germline V gene has CDR1 SGHKS and CDR2 YYEKEE (reference sequence). Deletions cut 5 bases from V and 5 bases from J, with 10 bases between. CDR3 loop: CASRAAGTEAFF. CDR3 nucleotide sequence: TGTGCCAGCAGGGCGGCGGGAACTGAAGCTTTCTTT. Combining the CDR3 with reference TRBV5-5 and TRBJ1-1 gives the whole variable domain DAGVTQSPTHLIKTRGQQVTLRCSPISGHKSVSWYQQVLGQGPQFIFQYYEKEERGRGNFPDRFSARQFPNYSSELNVNALLLGDSALYLCASRAAGTEAFFGQGTRLTVV.

This clonotype was recorded at least ten times. The V and J genes are TRBV7-6 and TRBJ1-2, with 7 bases identical to TRBD1. V gave up 5 bases and J gave up 4 bases; unmatched junction bases: 7. CDR1 SGHVS and CDR2 FNYEAQ come from the germline V gene. The CDR3 spans 14 residues. The CDR3 here is CASSPTGSPYGYTF. The DNA for the CDR3 is TGTGCCAGCAGCCCGACAGGGAGTCCCTATGGCTACACCTTC.